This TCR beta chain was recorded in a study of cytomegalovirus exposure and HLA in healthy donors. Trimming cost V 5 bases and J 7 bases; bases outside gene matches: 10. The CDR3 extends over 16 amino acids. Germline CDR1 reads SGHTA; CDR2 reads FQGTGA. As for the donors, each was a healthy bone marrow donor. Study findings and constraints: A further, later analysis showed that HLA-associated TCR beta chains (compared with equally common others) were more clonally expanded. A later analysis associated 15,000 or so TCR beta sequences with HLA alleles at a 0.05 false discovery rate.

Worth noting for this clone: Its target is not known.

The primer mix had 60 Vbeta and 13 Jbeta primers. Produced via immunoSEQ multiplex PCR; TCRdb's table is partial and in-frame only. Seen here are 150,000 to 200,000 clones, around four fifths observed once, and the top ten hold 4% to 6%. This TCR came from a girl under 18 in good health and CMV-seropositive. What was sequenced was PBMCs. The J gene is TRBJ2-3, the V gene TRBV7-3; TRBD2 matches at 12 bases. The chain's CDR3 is CASSETSGGEGNTQYF. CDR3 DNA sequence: TGTGCCAGCAGCGAGACTAGCGGGGGCGAAGGGAATACGCAGTATTTT.